Following are 3 T cell receptor beta chains from one sample sequenced in a study of T cell responses to AZD1222 COVID-19 vaccine. Here immunoSEQ multiplex PCR was the method, and the copy in TCRdb shows in-frame clones only, minus some. The table shows fewer than 110,000 clones, with around 90% occurring only once. This specimen consisted of peripheral blood, obtained on day 0 of AZD1222 vaccination. These receptor sequences come from an adult in good health.

The gene calls are TRBV11-2 and TRBJ2-7; D perhaps matches TRBD1 (5 bases). The CDR3 is 13 residues long. V lost 9 bases and J 6 bases, leaving 18 bases between the germline ends. Germline loops: CDR1 SGHAT, CDR2 FQNNGV. CDR3 nucleotide sequence: TGTGCCAGTAATACCCAGGGAACGGGCGAGCAGTACTTC. It yields the protein CASNTQGTGEQYF.

V is TRBV6-5 and J is TRBJ1-2; no clear D. Germline V gene sequence: CDR1 MNHEY, CDR2 SVGAGI. Trimming removed 3 bases at V and 4 bases at J, with 12 bases between. The CDR3 is made up of 14 amino acids. The CDR3 DNA is TGTGCCAGCAGTTATGAGAACCCTACCTATGGCTACACCTTC. Translation: CASSYENPTYGYTF.

The gene calls are TRBV2 and TRBJ1-2; 9 nucleotides align to TRBD1. The CDR3 totals 13 residues. Trimming cost V 10 bases and J 3 bases; bases outside gene matches: 6. Germline lookup yields CDR1 SNHLY and CDR2 FYNNEI. CDR3 amino acids: CANTRTGDYGYTF. The CDR3 nucleotides are TGTGCCAACACCAGGACAGGGGACTATGGCTACACCTTC.